The 2 T cell receptor beta chains below were found in one sample sequenced in a study of T-cell memory formation after mild COVID-19. TCRdb passed the 5' RACE reads through MiXCR, listing each CDR3 protein once. The sample consists of 25,000 to 35,000 distinct CDR3 sequences, about 8% of them appearing once. Source material: PBMCs or a T cell subset sorted from them (not recorded which). These receptors were obtained from an adult woman who had mild COVID-19 (a few samples of this study predate the infection). Cell type and time point are not known.

This clonotype was recorded many times. V is TRBV4-3 and J is TRBJ2-3, with unresolved D. CDR1 LGHNA and CDR2 YSLEER come from the germline V gene. Trimming took 0 bases from V and 1 from J, leaving 5 bases between them. This CDR3 comprises 14 residues. CDR3 region: CASSQDLGTDTQYF. CDR3 DNA sequence: TGCGCCAGCAGCCAAGATTTAGGCACAGATACGCAGTATTTT.

This clonotype was picked up many times. This rearrangement joins TRBV29-1 to TRBJ1-2, with 12 bases identical to TRBD1. The CDR3 has 14 amino acids. V dropped 6 bases and J dropped 5; count of bases not matched to a gene: 7. CDR1 is SQVTM, CDR2 ANQGSEA, per germline. The chain's CDR3 is CSVTGTGGQYGYTF. The CDR3 DNA reads as TGCAGCGTAACCGGGACAGGGGGCCAATATGGCTACACCTTC.